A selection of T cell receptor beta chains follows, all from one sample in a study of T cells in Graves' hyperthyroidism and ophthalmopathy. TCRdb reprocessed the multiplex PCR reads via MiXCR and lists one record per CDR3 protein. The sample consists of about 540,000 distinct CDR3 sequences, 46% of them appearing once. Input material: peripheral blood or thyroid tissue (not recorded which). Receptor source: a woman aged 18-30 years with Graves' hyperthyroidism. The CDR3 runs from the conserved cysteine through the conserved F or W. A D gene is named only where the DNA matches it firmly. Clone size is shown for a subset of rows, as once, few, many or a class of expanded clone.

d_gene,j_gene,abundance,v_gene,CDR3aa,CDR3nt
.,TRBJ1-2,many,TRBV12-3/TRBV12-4,CASSFNSRYGYTF,TGTGCCAGCAGTTTCAACAGTCGCTATGGCTACACCTTC
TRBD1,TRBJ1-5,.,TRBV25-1,CASSPGTAGSNQPQHF,TGCGCCAGCAGCCCCGGGACAGCCGGTAGCAATCAGCCCCAGCATTTT
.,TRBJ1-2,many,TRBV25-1,CASSETGRKYGYTF,TGTGCCAGCAGTGAAACCGGACGGAAATATGGCTACACCTTC
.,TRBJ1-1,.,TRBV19,CASRPLRAGRTEASF,TGTGCCAGTAGACCCCTCAGGGCTGGAAGAACTGAAGCTTCCTTT
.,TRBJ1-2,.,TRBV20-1,CSAGASVFSDGYTF,TGCAGTGCTGGAGCTTCGGTCTTTAGCGATGGCTACACCTTC
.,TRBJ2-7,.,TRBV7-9,CASSSEARTYEQYF,TGTGCCAGCAGCTCAGAGGCTAGAACCTACGAGCAGTACTTC
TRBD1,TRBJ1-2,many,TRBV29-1,CSVGQGGYGYTF,TGCAGCGTTGGGCAGGGGGGCTATGGCTACACCTTC
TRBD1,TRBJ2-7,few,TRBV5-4,CASSLVVGQPNFGQYF,TGTGCCAGCAGCTTAGTCGTGGGACAGCCAAATTTCGGGCAGTACTTC
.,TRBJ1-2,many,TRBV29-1,CSVEAALYGYTF,TGCAGCGTTGAGGCAGCTCTCTATGGCTACACCTTC
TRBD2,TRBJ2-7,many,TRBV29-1,CSVRTSGYEQYF,TGCAGCGTCCGGACTAGCGGCTACGAGCAGTACTTC
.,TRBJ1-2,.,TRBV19,CAILSTGSLSYGYTF,TGTGCTATCCTTAGTACGGGGTCCCTCAGCTATGGCTACACCTTC
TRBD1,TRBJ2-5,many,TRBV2,CASSEALGQGVETQYF,TGTGCCAGCAGTGAAGCGCTGGGACAGGGAGTAGAGACCCAGTACTTC
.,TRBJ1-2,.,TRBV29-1,CSVRDTSNYGYTF,TGCAGCGTGCGGGACACATCTAACTATGGCTACACCTTC
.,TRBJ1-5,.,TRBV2,CASSALRDRDQPQHF,TGTGCCAGCAGTGCTCTCCGGGACCGAGATCAGCCCCAGCATTTT
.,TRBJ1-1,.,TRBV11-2,CASSLEWAGEAFF,TGTGCCAGCAGCTTAGAGTGGGCAGGTGAAGCTTTCTTT
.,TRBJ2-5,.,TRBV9,CASSRAFPGETQYF,TGTGCCAGCAGCCGTGCCTTTCCGGGCGAGACCCAGTACTTC
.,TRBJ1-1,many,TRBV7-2,CASSLSRHGPEAFF,TGTGCCAGCAGCTTAAGTCGCCATGGGCCTGAAGCTTTCTTT
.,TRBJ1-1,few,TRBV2,CASSAPRGTGTEAFF,TGTGCCAGCAGTGCCCCTCGGGGTACAGGGACTGAAGCTTTCTTT